This T cell receptor beta chain was recorded in a study of T cells of healthy individuals. TCRdb reanalysed the 5' RACE reads using MiXCR and keeps one entry per CDR3 protein. Of about 100,000 distinct CDR3 sequences listed, 17% are singletons. Germline V gives CDR1 LNHNV, CDR2 YYDKDF (reference sequence). This CDR3 is built from 15 residues. V lost 1 base to trimming and J lost 3 bases, with 11 bases between them. This clonotype has a count of ten or more. The TCR sequence derives from a human donor in good health. The chain joins TRBV15 to TRBJ2-3, with D tentatively TRBD2 (5 bases). The CDR3 loop is CATSRGGIGTDTQYF. The CDR3 bases are TGTGCCACCAGCAGAGGAGGGATTGGGACAGATACGCAGTATTTT. The whole variable domain, remainder taken from reference TRBV15 and TRBJ2-3, is DAMVIQNPRYQVTQFGKPVTLSCSQTLNHNVMYWYQQKSSQAPKLLFHYYDKDFNNEADTPDNFQSRRPNTSFCFLDIRSPGLGDTAMYLCATSRGGIGTDTQYFGPGTRLTVL.